These 19 T cell receptor beta chains came from one sample sequenced in a study of blood T cell repertoires in COVID-19. The method was immunoSEQ multiplex PCR; TCRdb's version includes in-frame clones alone and lacks a portion of them. This table holds over 200,000 clones, 80% to 90% found once. Sequencing was carried out using PBMCs or T cells enriched from blood (not recorded which). The source is a man younger than 35 who had recovered from COVID-19.

The chain combines TRBV23-1 with TRBJ1-3, with D tentatively TRBD1 (6 bases). TRBV23-1 is sorted into the ORF group, with uncertain function. Between the trimmed V and J ends, which lost 0 bases and 0 bases, there was a span of 12 bases. The CDR3 totals 17 residues. In DNA form, the CDR3 reads TGCGCCAGCAGTCAATCCCAGGCAGGGGACTCTGGAAACACCATATATTTT. This translates into CASSQSQAGDSGNTIYF.

V is TRBV19 and J is TRBJ1-1; 8 nucleotides agree with TRBD1. The CDR3 totals 16 residues. With 4 bases clipped from V and 0 bases from J, the junction kept 7 bases outside the gene matches. Per germline, CDR1 LNHDA and CDR2 SQIVND (reference sequence). CDR3 region: CASSTRTGRVNTEAFF. The CDR3, as DNA: TGTGCCAGTAGTACCCGGACAGGGAGGGTGAACACTGAAGCTTTCTTT.

Only one count was recorded for this clone. This rearrangement joins TRBV5-4 to TRBJ2-7, with 7 nucleotides matching TRBD1. V was pared by 0 bases and J by 4 bases, with 7 bases of the junction left unmatched. CDR1 and CDR2 (germline): SGHNT, YYREEE (reference sequence). The CDR3 spans 15 residues. CDR3 amino acids: CASSLEQGTPYEQYF. Written as DNA, the CDR3 is TGTGCCAGCAGCTTGGAACAGGGGACACCGTACGAGCAGTACTTC.

This clone was recorded at least ten times. The J gene is TRBJ2-2, the V gene TRBV6-5; 7 bases map to TRBD1. Trimming at V came to 7 bases and at J to 2 bases, leaving 7 bases not matched to a gene. The V gene's germline CDR1 is MNHEY and CDR2 SVGAGI. This CDR3 contains 15 residues. The CDR3 loop is CASTRDSQNTGELFF. The CDR3 DNA reads as TGTGCCAGCACAAGGGACAGCCAAAACACCGGGGAGCTGTTTTTT.

CDR3: CASSIPTDWGYTF. The CDR3 DNA is TGTGCCAGTAGTATACCGACGGACTGGGGCTACACCTTC. The V and J genes are TRBV19 and TRBJ1-2; D is undetermined. In germline, CDR1 is LNHDA, CDR2 SQIVND (reference sequence). CDR3 length: 13 amino acids. Trimming took off 2 bases at V and 8 bases at J, with 12 bases between the two ends.

This chain joins TRBV5-1 and TRBJ1-2; 8 bases match TRBD1. CDR1 is SGHRS, CDR2 YFSETQ, per germline. V lost 0 bases, J lost 4 bases, and 2 bases stayed unmatched. The length of the CDR3 is 14 residues. The CDR3 sequence is CASSLEQGGYGYTF. For the CDR3, the DNA is TGCGCCAGCAGCTTGGAACAGGGGGGCTATGGCTACACCTTC.

The chain links TRBV10-1 to TRBJ2-7; D is unclear. This CDR3 has 12 amino acids. Germline V gene data show CDR1 as WNHNN and CDR2 as SYGVQD (reference sequence). V lost 4 bases to trimming and J lost 2 bases, with 6 bases between them. Written as DNA, the CDR3 is TGCGCCAGCAGTGGCGATGCCTACGAGCAGTACTTC. Protein: CASSGDAYEQYF.

The chain is built from TRBV4-2 and TRBJ1-5; 10 bases match TRBD1. Losses at the gene ends were 0 bases for V and 1 base for J; bases not matched to a gene: 3. The length of the CDR3 is 17 residues. The germline V gene has CDR1 LGHNA and CDR2 YNFKEQ. The CDR3 region is CASSQDGTGASNQPQHF. CDR3 nucleotides: TGTGCCAGCAGCCAAGATGGGACAGGGGCGAGCAATCAGCCCCAGCATTTT.

The V call is TRBV12-3 or TRBV12-4, the J call TRBJ2-1, with TRBD1 matching 9 bases. V shed 3 bases, J shed 7 bases, and the junction held 1 base outside the gene matches. This CDR3 contains 13 residues. This CDR3 reads CASSFGTGNEQFF. The CDR3 DNA is TGTGCCAGCAGTTTCGGGACAGGGAATGAGCAGTTCTTC.

The CDR3 DNA follows: TGTGCCAGCAGTCTAACAGGGGTCAATCAGCCCCAGCATTTT. It encodes CASSLTGVNQPQHF. This chain links TRBV6-5 with TRBJ1-5; 7 bases match TRBD1. The CDR3 has 14 residues. Trimming removed 5 bases from V and 3 bases from J; junction bases left unmatched: 4. CDR1 is MNHEY and CDR2 is SVGAGI in the germline V gene.

This clone came up a few times. The J gene is TRBJ2-1, the V gene TRBV25-1, with D possibly being TRBD2 (6 bases). CDR3 length: 17 amino acids. Germline lookup yields CDR1 MGHDK and CDR2 SYGVNS. V was trimmed by 1 base and J by 0 bases, leaving 13 bases between them. The CDR3 sequence is CASSELGRRSSYNEQFF. In nucleotides, the CDR3 is TGTGCCAGCAGTGAATTGGGGAGGCGAAGCTCCTACAATGAGCAGTTCTTC.

V usage is TRBV4-2 and J usage is TRBJ2-3, with 9 positions matching TRBD2. The CDR3 consists of 16 residues. Germline assignment: CDR1 LGHNA and CDR2 YNFKEQ. Germline trimming cut 0 bases from V and 0 bases from J; bases unmatched to any gene: 1. The CDR3 spells CASSQETSGSTDTQYF. In DNA, the CDR3 is TGTGCCAGCAGCCAAGAAACTAGCGGGAGCACAGATACGCAGTATTTT.

The chain employs TRBV10-3 and TRBJ1-1; D possibly corresponds to TRBD1 (6 bases). The CDR3 totals 18 residues. V shed 2 bases and J shed 2 bases, with 21 bases lying between them. Germline CDR1 and CDR2: ENHRY and SYGVKD. In DNA, the CDR3 is TGTGCCATCAGTGAGCCGATCCCATCTCCAGGGGAAAACACTGAAGCTTTCTTT. It yields the protein CAISEPIPSPGENTEAFF.

V and J are TRBV4-1 and TRBJ1-6; no firm D call. CDR1 MGHRA and CDR2 YSYEKL come from the germline V gene. The V gene lost 3 bases and the J gene lost 0 bases, with 12 bases spanning the gap. CDR3 size: 17 residues. The CDR3 DNA follows: TGCGCCAGCAGCCAGGAGACTAGGAGCTCCTATAATTCACCCCTCCACTTT. Amino acids: CASSQETRSSYNSPLHF.

This chain connects TRBV12-2 to TRBJ2-2; the table's TRBD1 call for D was not verified on the DNA. TRBV12-2 is deemed a pseudogene. This CDR3 is built from 14 residues. The CDR3 is CASRWTANTGELFF. CDR3 bases: TGTGCAAGTCGCTGGACAGCGAACACCGGGGAGCTGTTTTTT.

The chain carries TRBV7-9 and TRBJ2-7; D perhaps matches TRBD2 (5 bases). With 5 bases removed from V and 2 bases from J, the gap between germline ends came to 10 bases. There are 13 residues in the CDR3. Germline V gene lookup returns CDR1 SEHNR and CDR2 FQNEAQ (reference sequence). In DNA, the CDR3 is TGTGCCAGCAGCCCACACGGGACCTACGAGCAGTACTTC. Protein sequence: CASSPHGTYEQYF. The whole variable domain, filled in from reference TRBV7-9 and TRBJ2-7, reads DTGVSQNPRHKITKRGQNVTFRCDPISEHNRLYWYRQTLGQGPEFLTYFQNEAQLEKSRLLSDRFSAERPKGSFSTLEIQRTEQGDSAMYLCASSPHGTYEQYFGPGTRLTVT.

The rearrangement uses TRBV7-2 and TRBJ2-3, with 7 nucleotides matching TRBD1. This CDR3 is 15 amino acids long. V trimming: 5 bases; J trimming: 4 bases; junction bases outside the gene matches: 9. Germline V gives CDR1 SGHTA, CDR2 FQGNSA. The CDR3: CASSLNRGWADTQYF. The CDR3 DNA reads as TGTGCCAGCAGCCTGAACAGGGGATGGGCAGATACGCAGTATTTT.

Only one count was recorded for this clone. The chain combines TRBV7-9 with TRBJ1-2; TRBD1 aligns across 7 bases. CDR1 and CDR2 from the germline V gene are SEHNR and FQNEAQ (reference sequence). The CDR3 has 15 amino acids. The V gene end was trimmed by 1 base and the J gene end by 1 base; junction bases not matched to a gene: 3. The CDR3 region is CASSLDRGVNYGYTF. In DNA form, the CDR3 reads TGTGCCAGCAGCTTAGACAGGGGTGTTAACTATGGCTACACCTTC. Complete variable domain (other parts from reference TRBV7-9 and TRBJ1-2): DTGVSQNPRHKITKRGQNVTFRCDPISEHNRLYWYRQTLGQGPEFLTYFQNEAQLEKSRLLSDRFSAERPKGSFSTLEIQRTEQGDSAMYLCASSLDRGVNYGYTFGSGTRLTVV.

The gene calls are TRBV20-1 and TRBJ2-3; 10 bases are shared with TRBD2. The germline gives CDR1 DFQATT, CDR2 SNEGSKA (reference sequence). With V trimmed by 3 bases and J by 2 bases, 5 bases remained unmatched. The CDR3 runs 15 residues. CDR3 sequence reads: CSASKTSGSTDTQYF. In nucleotides, the CDR3 is TGCAGTGCTAGTAAGACTAGCGGGTCCACAGATACGCAGTATTTT.